Listed below are T cell receptor beta chains from one sample, sequenced in a study of cytomegalovirus exposure and HLA in healthy donors. This table comes from immunoSEQ multiplex PCR, and its TCRdb copy is limited to in-frame clones, with some not included. The repertoire holds about 240,000 clones, with 81% as singletons. The sequencing input was PBMCs. Source of these receptors: a woman in her sixties in good health and CMV-seropositive. Both conserved end residues are part of each CDR3. The D gene is left open where the match is weak. Clone size, where shown, is once, few, many, or a class for clones that have expanded.

D gene: .; clone size: .; J gene: TRBJ1-2; V gene: TRBV2; CDR3 DNA: TGTGCCAGCAGCGCCGAGGCGAGTAACTATGGCTACACCTTC; CDR3 protein: CASSAEASNYGYTF
D gene: TRBD1; clone size: .; J gene: TRBJ2-3; V gene: TRBV30; CDR3 DNA: TGTGCTCTGACAGGGCTCACAGATACGCAGTATTTT; CDR3 protein: CALTGLTDTQYF
D gene: .; clone size: few; J gene: TRBJ1-4; V gene: TRBV28; CDR3 DNA: TGTGCCAGCAGTCTCCGGGACAACCGGAATGAAAAACTGTTTTTT; CDR3 protein: CASSLRDNRNEKLFF
D gene: .; clone size: .; J gene: TRBJ2-3; V gene: TRBV5-1; CDR3 DNA: TGCGCCAGCAGCTTGTATGTAGCGCGCACAGATACGCAGTATTTT; CDR3 protein: CASSLYVARTDTQYF
D gene: .; clone size: .; J gene: TRBJ2-6; V gene: TRBV28; CDR3 DNA: TGTGCCAGCAGTTTTATCTCTGGGGCCAACGTCCTGACTTTC; CDR3 protein: CASSFISGANVLTF
D gene: TRBD1; clone size: .; J gene: TRBJ2-1; V gene: TRBV7-9; CDR3 DNA: TGTGCCAGCAGCATCCGGGACAGGTACAATGAGCAGTTCTTC; CDR3 protein: CASSIRDRYNEQFF
D gene: TRBD2; clone size: .; J gene: TRBJ2-1; V gene: TRBV5-4; CDR3 DNA: TGTGCCAGCAGCTTGCAACTAGCGGGATACAATGAGCAGTTCTTC; CDR3 protein: CASSLQLAGYNEQFF
D gene: TRBD1; clone size: few; J gene: TRBJ2-1; V gene: TRBV5-1; CDR3 DNA: TGCGCCAGCAGCCCGGGACAGGGGGGGACCTACAATGAGCAGTTCTTC; CDR3 protein: CASSPGQGGTYNEQFF
D gene: .; clone size: .; J gene: TRBJ2-1; V gene: TRBV15; CDR3 DNA: TGTGCCACCAGCAGAGTGGGGGGTAGAGGGTCCAATGAGCAGTTCTTC; CDR3 protein: CATSRVGGRGSNEQFF
D gene: .; clone size: .; J gene: TRBJ2-5; V gene: TRBV5-1; CDR3 DNA: TGCGCCAGCAGCTTGAATGGCGGAGCAGGAGGGGAGACCCAGTACTTC; CDR3 protein: CASSLNGGAGGETQYF
D gene: .; clone size: .; J gene: TRBJ2-7; V gene: TRBV4-1; CDR3 DNA: TGCGCCAGCAGCCAACCCACAGGAGCCTCCTACGAGCAGTACTTC; CDR3 protein: CASSQPTGASYEQYF
D gene: TRBD2; clone size: .; J gene: TRBJ2-1; V gene: TRBV10-2; CDR3 DNA: TGCGCCAGCAGTGAAGCGGGGGCCCTTTACAATGAGCAGTTCTTC; CDR3 protein: CASSEAGALYNEQFF
D gene: .; clone size: few; J gene: TRBJ2-7; V gene: TRBV7-2; CDR3 DNA: TGTGCCAGCAGCCAGACATTCTCCTACGAGCAGTACTTC; CDR3 protein: CASSQTFSYEQYF
D gene: .; clone size: .; J gene: TRBJ2-5; V gene: TRBV5-1; CDR3 DNA: TGCGCCAGCAGCTTGGGTGTGGGTCGGGAGCAAGAGACCCAGTACTTC; CDR3 protein: CASSLGVGREQETQYF
D gene: TRBD1; clone size: .; J gene: TRBJ1-2; V gene: TRBV6-6; CDR3 DNA: TGTGCCAGCAGTTACCCCCCAGGGGGCTTGTTCACCTTC; CDR3 protein: CASSYPPGGLFTF
D gene: .; clone size: .; J gene: TRBJ2-5; V gene: TRBV7-9; CDR3 DNA: TGTGCCAGCAGCTTAGGGAGGTTCAGAGGGCAGGAGAAAGAGACCCAGTACTTC; CDR3 protein: CASSLGRFRGQEKETQYF
D gene: TRBD2; clone size: once; J gene: TRBJ2-5; V gene: TRBV2; CDR3 DNA: TGTGCCAGCAGTGCCCCAACTAGCGGAGAGACCCAGTACTTC; CDR3 protein: CASSAPTSGETQYF